Listed below are T cell receptor beta chains from one sample, sequenced in a study of T cell responses to AZD1222 COVID-19 vaccine. Libraries were prepared by immunoSEQ multiplex PCR; TCRdb keeps only in-frame clonotypes and omits some of them. The table includes about 68,000 clones, 60% to 85% detected once. Here the sequenced sample was peripheral blood, taken on day 0 of AZD1222 vaccination. These receptors originate from an adult in good health. Both conserved end residues are part of each CDR3. D genes are given only for firm matches. The listing skips clone size in some rows; elsewhere it reads once, few, many or a size class.

j_call d_call clone_size v_call cdr3_nt cdr3_aa
TRBJ2-7 TRBD1 - TRBV6-5 TGTGCCAGCACCACCGGGACAGGGTCAAACGAGCAGTACTTC CASTTGTGSNEQYF
TRBJ1-1 TRBD1 - TRBV10-1 TGCGCCAGCAGTTTGGACAGGGGAAACACTGAAGCTTTCTTT CASSLDRGNTEAFF
TRBJ1-2 TRBD1 - TRBV28 TGTGCCAGCAGTTTTACAGGGGGCGATGATGGCTACACCTTC CASSFTGGDDGYTF
TRBJ1-1 - - TRBV7-8 TGTGCCAGCAGCTTTAGAGGGGATAACACTGAAGCTTTCTTT CASSFRGDNTEAFF
TRBJ2-4 - - TRBV19 TGTGCCATAAAGCCAAGTCACGGAGGCAACATTCAGTACTTC CAIKPSHGGNIQYF
TRBJ2-5 TRBD2 - TRBV3-1/TRBV3-2 TGTGCCAGCAGCCATTTTATTTTACTAGCGAGGGGTTTGGGGCAAGAGACCCAGTACTTC CASSHFILLARGLGQETQYF
TRBJ2-2 TRBD1 - TRBV7-2 TGTGCCAGCAGCTTACAGGGGACAGGGGGTGGGGAGCTGTTTTTT CASSLQGTGGGELFF
TRBJ1-2 TRBD1 - TRBV27 TGTGCCAGCAGTTCCAACGACAGGGGTGGTGGCTACACCTTC CASSSNDRGGGYTF
TRBJ2-5 - - TRBV10-3 TGTGCCATCAGTGAAGGCCAAGAGACCCAGTACTTC CAISEGQETQYF
TRBJ2-7 - - TRBV1 TGCACCAGCAGCCAAGCGGGACCCGGCCTCTACGAGCAGTACTTC CTSSQAGPGLYEQYF
TRBJ1-2 TRBD1 - TRBV12-3/TRBV12-4 TGTGCCAGCAGCCCAGGGGGAGGCTACACCTTC CASSPGGGYTF
TRBJ1-2 TRBD1 - TRBV6-5 TGTGCCAGTACCGGGACAGGAGCTTATGGCTACACCTTC CASTGTGAYGYTF
TRBJ1-4 - once TRBV29-1 TGCAGCGTTGAAGGCAGGGGAGATCATGAAAAACTGTTTTTT CSVEGRGDHEKLFF
TRBJ2-5 TRBD2 - TRBV9 TGTGCCAGCAGCGTAGCCCCGAGACTAGCGGGGGGAGCCCAGTACTTC CASSVAPRLAGGAQYF
TRBJ1-5 - - TRBV12-5 TGTGCTAGTGGTTCGGGGACCGGACTCTTGAATAGCAATCAGCCCCAGCATTTT CASGSGTGLLNSNQPQHF